This T cell receptor (beta chain) was retrieved from a study of blood T cell repertoires in COVID-19. TCRdb keeps only in-frame clones here, not all; method: immunoSEQ multiplex PCR. The sample yields around 300,000 clones, 80% to 90% seen once. This TCR came from a woman between 65 and 79 years old with acute or convalescent COVID-19. Sequencing used peripheral blood.

The CDR3 DNA reads as TGTGCCAGCAGTGAAGCTGGGACAGGGAACTATGGCTACACCTTC. Protein sequence: CASSEAGTGNYGYTF. V and J are TRBV6-1 and TRBJ1-2; 9 bases are a match to TRBD1. The junction had 1 base not matched to a gene; V was cut back by 0 bases and J by 2 bases. The germline gives CDR1 MNHNS, CDR2 SASEGT. The CDR3 extends over 15 amino acids.